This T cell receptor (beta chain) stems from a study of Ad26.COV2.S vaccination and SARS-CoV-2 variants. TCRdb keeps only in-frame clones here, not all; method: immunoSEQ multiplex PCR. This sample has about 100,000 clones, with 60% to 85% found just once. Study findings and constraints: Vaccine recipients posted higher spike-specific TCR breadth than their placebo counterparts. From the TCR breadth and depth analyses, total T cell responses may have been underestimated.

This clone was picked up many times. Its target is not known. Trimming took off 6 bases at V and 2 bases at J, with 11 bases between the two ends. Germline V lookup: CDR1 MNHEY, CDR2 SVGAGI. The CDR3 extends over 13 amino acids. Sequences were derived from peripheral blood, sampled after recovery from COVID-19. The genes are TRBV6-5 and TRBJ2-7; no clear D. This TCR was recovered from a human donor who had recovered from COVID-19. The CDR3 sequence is CASREDGAYEQYF. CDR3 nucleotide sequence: TGTGCCAGCAGAGAGGACGGAGCCTACGAGCAGTACTTC.